This T cell receptor (beta chain) was profiled in a study of shared clonotypes between healthy human individuals. For the study at large: Each donor had three CD4 naive, three CD4 memory, two CD8 naive and one CD8 memory plate.

CDR3 size: 16 residues. Germline-derived CDR1 and CDR2 are SGDLS and YYNGEE. Trimming took off 7 bases at V and 5 bases at J, with 23 bases between the two ends. The repertoire was sequenced with immunoSEQ multiplex PCR; TCRdb's copy has only in-frame clones and lacks some. The data contain roughly 2,000,000 clones, approximately 94% of them singletons. Naive CD8 cells lacked CD45RO and underwent positive selection for CCR7, leaving out terminally differentiated effector memory CD45RA+ cells. The chain has TRBV9 and TRBJ2-3; TRBD2 is a possible D gene (6 bases). Sequencing was done on a sample of naive CD8+ T cells sorted from blood. The origin of this receptor is a man between 18 and 29 years old in good health. The DNA of the CDR3 is TGTGCCAGCGGGCGGACCCAGACTAGTAGCGAAGATACGCAGTATTTT. Translating gives CASGRTQTSSEDTQYF. Using reference TRBV9 and TRBJ2-3 for the parts outside the CDR3, the full variable domain is DSGVTQTPKHLITATGQRVTLRCSPRSGDLSVYWYQQSLDQGLQFLIQYYNGEERAKGNILERFSAQQFPDLHSELNLSSLELGDSALYFCASGRTQTSSEDTQYFGPGTRLTVL.